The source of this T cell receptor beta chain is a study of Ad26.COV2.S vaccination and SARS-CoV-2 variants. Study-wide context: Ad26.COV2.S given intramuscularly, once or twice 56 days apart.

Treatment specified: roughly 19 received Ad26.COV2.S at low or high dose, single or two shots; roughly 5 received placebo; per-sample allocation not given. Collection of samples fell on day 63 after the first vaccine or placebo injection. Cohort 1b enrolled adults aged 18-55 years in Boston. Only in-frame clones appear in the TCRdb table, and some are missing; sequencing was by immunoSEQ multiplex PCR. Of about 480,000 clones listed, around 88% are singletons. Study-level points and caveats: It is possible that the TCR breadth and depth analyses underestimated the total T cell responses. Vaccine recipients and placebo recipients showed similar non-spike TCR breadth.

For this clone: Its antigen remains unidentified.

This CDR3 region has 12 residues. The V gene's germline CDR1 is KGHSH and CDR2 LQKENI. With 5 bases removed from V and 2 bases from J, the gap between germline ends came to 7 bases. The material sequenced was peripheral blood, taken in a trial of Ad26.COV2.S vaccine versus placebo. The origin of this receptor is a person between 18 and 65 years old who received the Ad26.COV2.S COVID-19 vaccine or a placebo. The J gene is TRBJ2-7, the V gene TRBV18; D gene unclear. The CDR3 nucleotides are TGTGCCAGCTCAATCGGAACCTACGAGCAGTACTTC. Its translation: CASSIGTYEQYF.